The clone carrying this T cell receptor (beta chain) was observed a few times. This entry belongs to a study of identical twins. TCRdb passed the 5' RACE reads through MiXCR, listing each CDR3 protein once. The table includes roughly 1.6 million distinct CDR3 sequences, under 35% detected once. The clonotype comes from a newborn girl in good health. Sequencing was done on a sample of cord blood.

The CDR3 coding sequence is TGTGCCAGCAGCCAAGGAATGGCGGCTACCTACAATGAGCAGTTCTTC. Translation: CASSQGMAATYNEQFF. This chain joins TRBV3-1 and TRBJ2-1; D remains unclear. Per germline, CDR1 LGHDT and CDR2 YNNKEL (reference sequence). V shed 1 base and J shed 2 bases, with 12 bases lying between them. This CDR3 is built from 16 residues.